This entry lists 15 T cell receptor beta chains sequenced from one sample in a study of blood T cells in healthy people across ages. Using a J-beta primer mix together with a sample-barcoded 5' primer, a second PCR was run for about 6 to 12 cycles. TCRdb reprocessed the 5' RACE reads via MiXCR and lists one record per CDR3 protein. The sample includes about 800,000 distinct CDR3 sequences, more than 45% of them seen just once. Material: blood. The receptors derive from a man aged 30 to 39 in good health.

The chain joins TRBV20-1 to TRBJ2-7; no reliable D call. The CDR3 is made up of 12 amino acids. Trimming removed 5 bases from V and 2 bases from J, with 10 bases in between. From germline, CDR1 is DFQATT and CDR2 SNEGSKA (reference sequence). The CDR3 region has the DNA TGCAGTGCTCAGGACGCCACCTACGAGCAGTACTTC. It is translated as CSAQDATYEQYF.

In DNA form, the CDR3 reads TGTGCCAGCAGCCAAGACCTCGCCCCAAACTATGGCTACACCTTC. Residues: CASSQDLAPNYGYTF. The gene calls are TRBV3-1 and TRBJ1-2; D not resolved. CDR1 LGHDT and CDR2 YNNKEL come from the germline V gene (reference sequence). The CDR3 runs to 15 residues. Between the trimmed V and J ends, which lost 0 bases and 2 bases, there was a span of 10 bases.

This clonotype was recorded at least ten times. The chain combines TRBV5-6 with TRBJ2-7; 12 bases fit TRBD1. The ends lost 4 bases at V and 3 bases at J; junction bases unmatched: 8. CDR3 size: 16 residues. CDR1 is SGHDT and CDR2 is YYEEEE in the germline V gene. CDR3 amino acids: CASSLGQGAMGYEQYF. The CDR3 nucleotides are TGTGCCAGCAGCCTGGGACAGGGGGCGATGGGCTACGAGCAGTACTTC.

The chain is built from TRBV30 and TRBJ1-2; D call uncertain. CDR3 length equals 13 residues. V was shortened by 2 bases and J by 4 bases, with 11 bases between the two germline ends. Germline V gene data show CDR1 as GTSNPN and CDR2 as SVGIG (reference sequence). In DNA, the CDR3 is TGTGCCTGGAGTAGCGGCCAGCTCTATGGCTACACCTTC. Its translation: CAWSSGQLYGYTF.

V and J are TRBV5-1 and TRBJ1-2; D unresolved. Germline V lookup: CDR1 SGHRS, CDR2 YFSETQ. The CDR3 has 14 residues. V was cut by 0 bases and J by 4 bases, with 10 bases left in between. CDR3 in DNA: TGCGCCAGCAGCTTGGCGTCGGAAGCCTATGGCTACACCTTC. Translated: CASSLASEAYGYTF.

This clonotype was found once. The rearrangement links TRBV20-1 to TRBJ2-4; TRBD2 agrees at 11 bases. Germline CDR1 and CDR2: DFQATT and SNEGSKA (reference sequence). The CDR3 has 14 residues. Losses at the gene ends were 2 bases for V and 13 bases for J; bases not matched to a gene: 10. CDR3 coding DNA: TGCAGTGCTAGACCTAGCGGGAGGTACAATGAGCAGTACTTC. It specifies CSARPSGRYNEQYF.

The V and J genes are TRBV10-1 and TRBJ2-7; perhaps D is TRBD1 or TRBD2 (5 bases each). V shed 3 bases and J shed 2 bases, with 14 bases lying between them. In germline, CDR1 is WNHNN, CDR2 SYGVQD (reference sequence). The CDR3 loop spans 15 amino acids. The CDR3 loop is CASSDLGRTTYEQYF. CDR3 DNA sequence: TGCGCCAGCAGTGATTTGGGACGGACAACCTACGAGCAGTACTTC.

This chain connects TRBV29-1 to TRBJ2-1; D is unresolved. The CDR3 spans 12 residues. V gave up 7 bases and J gave up 4 bases, with 11 bases separating them. Germline loops: CDR1 SQVTM, CDR2 ANQGSEA. The DNA for the CDR3 is TGCAGCGCTGCCCACGGGTACAATGAGCAGTTCTTC. This gives the protein CSAAHGYNEQFF.

V is TRBV20-1 and J is TRBJ1-5, with D perhaps matching TRBD1 (5 bases). This CDR3 comprises 13 residues. The germline V and J ends were trimmed by 3 bases and 1 base, with 7 bases remaining between them. The germline gives CDR1 DFQATT, CDR2 SNEGSKA (reference sequence). CDR3 in DNA: TGCAGTGCTAGTGGGGACAGCAATCAGCCCCAGCATTTT. Protein sequence: CSASGDSNQPQHF.

This chain joins TRBV20-1 and TRBJ1-1, with 10 bases aligning to TRBD1. Trimming removed 6 bases from V and 1 base from J; junction bases left unmatched: 5. The CDR3 is made up of 14 amino acids. Germline V gene data show CDR1 as DFQATT and CDR2 as SNEGSKA (reference sequence). This CDR3 is CSAGRTGGNTEAFF. The CDR3 DNA reads TGCAGTGCGGGAAGGACAGGGGGGAACACTGAAGCTTTCTTT.

This clonotype was seen a handful of times. The V gene is TRBV13, the J gene TRBJ2-5; perhaps TRBD1 as D (5 bases). CDR3 length equals 15 residues. The V end was cut by 6 bases, the J end by 5 bases, with 19 bases between. Germline V gene data show CDR1 as PRHDT and CDR2 as FYEKMQ (reference sequence). CDR3 coding DNA: TGTGCCAGCAGTCAAAGGGGTTTCCTTAAGGAGACCCAGTACTTC. Amino acids: CASSQRGFLKETQYF.

V usage is TRBV29-1 and J usage is TRBJ2-1; no reliable D call. V lost 5 bases and J 0 bases, leaving 8 bases between the germline ends. Looked up from germline, CDR1 is SQVTM and CDR2 is ANQGSEA. This CDR3 region has 13 residues. CDR3 sequence reads: CSVRADSYNEQFF. In DNA, the CDR3 is TGCAGCGTTCGTGCGGACTCCTACAATGAGCAGTTCTTC.

Only a few counts were recorded for this clonotype. The V and J genes are TRBV7-3 and TRBJ2-3, with 7 bases aligning to TRBD2. V lost 1 base and J lost 0; bases outside the gene matches: 1. The CDR3 runs to 15 residues. Germline V gene data show CDR1 as SGHTA and CDR2 as FQGTGA. The CDR3 here is CASSLSSGSTDTQYF. The CDR3 DNA follows: TGTGCCAGCAGCTTAAGTAGCGGGAGCACAGATACGCAGTATTTT.

The rearrangement links TRBV7-2 to TRBJ2-7; tentative D call: TRBD2 (7 bases). The CDR3 runs 14 residues. The ends were cut back, 4 bases at V and 3 bases at J, with 13 bases in the middle. Germline CDR1 and CDR2: SGHTA and FQGNSA. The CDR3 bases are TGTGCCAGCAGCTCGAGGGGGGGGTTCTACGAGCAGTACTTC. It specifies CASSSRGGFYEQYF.

The chain uses TRBV11-2 and TRBJ2-1, with D possibly TRBD1 on 5 matching bases. Looked up from germline, CDR1 is SGHAT and CDR2 is FQNNGV. The V gene lost 1 base and the J gene lost 8 bases, with 15 bases spanning the gap. The CDR3 is 15 amino acids. In nucleotides, the CDR3 is TGTGCCAGCAGCTTAGGAGGCAGGGTGGGCGATGAGCAGTTCTTC. The encoded protein is CASSLGGRVGDEQFF. Complete variable domain (other parts from reference TRBV11-2 and TRBJ2-1): EAGVAQSPRYKIIEKRQSVAFWCNPISGHATLYWYQQILGQGPKLLIQFQNNGVVDDSQLPKDRFSAERLKGVDSTLKIQPAKLEDSAVYLCASSLGGRVGDEQFFGPGTRLTVL.